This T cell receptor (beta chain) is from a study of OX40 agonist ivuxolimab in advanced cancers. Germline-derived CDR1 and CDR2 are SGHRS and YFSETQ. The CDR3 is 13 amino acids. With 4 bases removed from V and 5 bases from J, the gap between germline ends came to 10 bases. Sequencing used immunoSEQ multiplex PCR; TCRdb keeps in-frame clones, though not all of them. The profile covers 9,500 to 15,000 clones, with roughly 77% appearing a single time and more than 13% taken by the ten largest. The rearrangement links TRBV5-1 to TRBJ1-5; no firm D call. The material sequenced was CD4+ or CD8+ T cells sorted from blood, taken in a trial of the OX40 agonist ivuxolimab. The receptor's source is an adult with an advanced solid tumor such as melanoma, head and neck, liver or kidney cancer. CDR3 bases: TGCGCCAGCAGCCAGGACGGATATCAGCCCCAGCATTTT. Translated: CASSQDGYQPQHF.